This T cell receptor (beta chain) was sequenced in a study of blood T cells in healthy people across ages. This CDR3 is built from 12 residues. Overall study findings and caveats: Long-lived and aged donors differed, with more naive CD4+ cells and higher diversity in the long-lived.

Each sample gave at least 6 million isolated PBMCs. Then a second PCR, running roughly 7 to 12 cycles, was carried out with a sample-barcoded 5' primer and a J-beta primer mix. Per sample, CDR3-containing paired-end reads numbered at least 2.5 million. TCRdb itself ran the 5' RACE reads through MiXCR, one entry per CDR3 protein. The sample carries roughly 680,000 distinct CDR3 sequences, under 65% recorded once. Details on this clonotype: The antigen remains unidentified. The germline gene is not matched at one end of the junction; a read error may be the cause.

The source is a woman of 80 years or more in good health. J is TRBJ2-4 and V is TRBV12-3 or TRBV12-4; D gene ambiguous. The J call is uncertain, as TRBJ2-7 better fits the DNA end. The sample comprised blood. The CDR3 region has the DNA TGTGCCAGCAGTTTATTTTCCTTCGAGCAGTACTTC. It translates to CASSLFSFEQYF.